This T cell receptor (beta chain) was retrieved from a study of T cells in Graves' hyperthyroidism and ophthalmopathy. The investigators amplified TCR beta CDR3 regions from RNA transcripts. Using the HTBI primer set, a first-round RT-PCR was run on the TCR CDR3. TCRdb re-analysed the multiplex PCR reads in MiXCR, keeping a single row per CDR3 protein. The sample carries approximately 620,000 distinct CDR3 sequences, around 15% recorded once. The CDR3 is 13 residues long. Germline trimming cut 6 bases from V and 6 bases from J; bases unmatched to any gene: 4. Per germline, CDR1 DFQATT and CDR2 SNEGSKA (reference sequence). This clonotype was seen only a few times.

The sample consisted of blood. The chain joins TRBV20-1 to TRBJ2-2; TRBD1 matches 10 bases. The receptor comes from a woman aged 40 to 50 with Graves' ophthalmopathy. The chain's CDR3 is CSATGQGPGELFF. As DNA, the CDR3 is TGCAGTGCAACGGGACAGGGGCCCGGGGAGCTGTTTTTT.